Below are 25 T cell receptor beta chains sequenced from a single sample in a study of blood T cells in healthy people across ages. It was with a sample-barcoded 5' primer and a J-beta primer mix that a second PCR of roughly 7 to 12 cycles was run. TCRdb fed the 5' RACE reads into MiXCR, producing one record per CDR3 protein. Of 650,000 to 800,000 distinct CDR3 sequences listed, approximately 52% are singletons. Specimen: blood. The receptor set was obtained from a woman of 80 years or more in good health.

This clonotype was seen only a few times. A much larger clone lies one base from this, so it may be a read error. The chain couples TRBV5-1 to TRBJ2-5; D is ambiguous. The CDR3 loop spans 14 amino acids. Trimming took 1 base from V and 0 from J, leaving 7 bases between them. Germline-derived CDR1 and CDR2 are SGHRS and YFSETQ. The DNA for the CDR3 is TGCGCCAGCAGCTTGAGCCCGGACCAAGAGACCCAGTACTTC. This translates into CASSLSPDQETQYF. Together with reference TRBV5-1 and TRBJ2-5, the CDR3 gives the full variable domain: KAGVTQTPRYLIKTRGQQVTLSCSPISGHRSVSWYQQTPGQGLQFLFEYFSETQRNKGNFPGRFSGRQFSNSRSEMNVSTLELGDSALYLCASSLSPDQETQYFGPGTRLLVL.

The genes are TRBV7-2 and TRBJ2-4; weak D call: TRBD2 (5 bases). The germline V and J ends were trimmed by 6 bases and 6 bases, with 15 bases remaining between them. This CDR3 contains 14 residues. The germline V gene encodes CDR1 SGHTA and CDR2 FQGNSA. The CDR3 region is CASRGSGKANIQYF. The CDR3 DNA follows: TGTGCCAGCAGGGGGTCGGGAAAGGCAAACATTCAGTACTTC.

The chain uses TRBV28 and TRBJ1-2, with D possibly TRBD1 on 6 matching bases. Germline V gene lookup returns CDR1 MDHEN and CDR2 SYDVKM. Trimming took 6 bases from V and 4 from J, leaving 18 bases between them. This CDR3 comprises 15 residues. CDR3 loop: CASSRGGSHGYGYTF. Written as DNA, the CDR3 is TGTGCCAGCAGCCGGGGGGGCTCTCATGGCTATGGCTACACCTTC.

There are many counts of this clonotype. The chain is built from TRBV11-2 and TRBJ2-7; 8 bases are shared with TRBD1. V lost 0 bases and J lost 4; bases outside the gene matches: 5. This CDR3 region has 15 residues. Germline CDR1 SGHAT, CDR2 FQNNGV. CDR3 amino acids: CASSLDLRGPYEQYF. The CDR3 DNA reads TGTGCCAGCAGCTTAGATCTCAGGGGGCCATACGAGCAGTACTTC.

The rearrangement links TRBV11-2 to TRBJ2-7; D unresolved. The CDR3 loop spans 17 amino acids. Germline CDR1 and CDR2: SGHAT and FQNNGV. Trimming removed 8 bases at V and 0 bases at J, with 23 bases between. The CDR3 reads CASEPPFRRSSSYEQYF. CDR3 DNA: TGTGCCAGCGAGCCTCCCTTCCGCCGATCGTCCTCCTACGAGCAGTACTTC.

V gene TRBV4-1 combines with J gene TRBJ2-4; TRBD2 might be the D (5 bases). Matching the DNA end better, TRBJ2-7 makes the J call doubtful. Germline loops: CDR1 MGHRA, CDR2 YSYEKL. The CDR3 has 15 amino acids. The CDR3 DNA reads TGCGCCAGCAGCCAAACTCGGACTGACTCCTACGAGCAGTACTTC. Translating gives CASSQTRTDSYEQYF.

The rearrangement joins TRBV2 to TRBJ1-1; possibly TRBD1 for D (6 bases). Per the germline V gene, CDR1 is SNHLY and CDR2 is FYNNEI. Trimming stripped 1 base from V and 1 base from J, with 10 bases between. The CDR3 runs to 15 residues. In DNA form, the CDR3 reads TGTGCCAGCAGTGAAGGGGACATGAAGAACACTGAAGCTTTCTTT. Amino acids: CASSEGDMKNTEAFF. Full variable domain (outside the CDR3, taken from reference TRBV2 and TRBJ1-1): EPEVTQTPSHQVTQMGQEVILRCVPISNHLYFYWYRQILGQKVEFLVSFYNNEISEKSEIFDDQFSVERPDGSNFTLKIRSTKLEDSAMYFCASSEGDMKNTEAFFGQGTRLTVV.

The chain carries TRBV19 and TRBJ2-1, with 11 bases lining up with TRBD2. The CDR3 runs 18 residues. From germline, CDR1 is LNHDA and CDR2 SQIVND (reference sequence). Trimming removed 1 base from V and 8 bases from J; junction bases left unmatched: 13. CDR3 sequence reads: CASSIASGGLSQLDEQFF. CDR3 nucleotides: TGTGCCAGTAGTATAGCTAGCGGGGGGTTGTCGCAGCTCGATGAGCAGTTCTTC.

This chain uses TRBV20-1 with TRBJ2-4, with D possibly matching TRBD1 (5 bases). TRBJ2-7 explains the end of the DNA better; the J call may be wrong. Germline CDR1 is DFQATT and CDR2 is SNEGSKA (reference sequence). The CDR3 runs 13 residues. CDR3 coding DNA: TGCAGTGCTGGCAGGGCAGCTAACTACGAGCAGTACTTC. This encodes CSAGRAANYEQYF.

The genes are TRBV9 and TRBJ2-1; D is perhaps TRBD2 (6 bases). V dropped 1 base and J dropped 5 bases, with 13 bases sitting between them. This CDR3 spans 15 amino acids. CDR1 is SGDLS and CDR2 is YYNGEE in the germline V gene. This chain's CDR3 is CASSVLGDWHNEQFF. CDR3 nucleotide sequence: TGTGCCAGCAGCGTATTAGGGGACTGGCACAATGAGCAGTTCTTC.

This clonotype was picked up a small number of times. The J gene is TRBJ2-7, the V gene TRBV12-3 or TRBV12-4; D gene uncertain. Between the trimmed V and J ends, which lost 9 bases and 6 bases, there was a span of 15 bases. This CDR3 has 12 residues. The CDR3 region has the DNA TGTGCCAGTTCCAGCCGAACGGGCGAGCAGTACTTC. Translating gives CASSSRTGEQYF.

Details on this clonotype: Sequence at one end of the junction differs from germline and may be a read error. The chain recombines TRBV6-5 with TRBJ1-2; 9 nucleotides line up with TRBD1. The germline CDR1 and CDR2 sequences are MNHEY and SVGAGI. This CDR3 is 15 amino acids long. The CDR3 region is CANSYSRDRVCGYTF. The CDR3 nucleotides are TGTGCCAACAGTTACTCGAGGGACAGGGTCTGTGGCTACACCTTC.

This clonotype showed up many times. Here the CDR3 DNA reads TGTGCCAGCAGTTACTCAGCCCTTGGGAACACTGAAGCTTTCTTT. It is translated as CASSYSALGNTEAFF. The chain carries TRBV6-5 and TRBJ1-1; D gene uncertain. The V end was cut by 0 bases, the J end by 1 base, with 9 bases between. Per germline, CDR1 MNHEY and CDR2 SVGAGI. CDR3 length equals 15 residues.

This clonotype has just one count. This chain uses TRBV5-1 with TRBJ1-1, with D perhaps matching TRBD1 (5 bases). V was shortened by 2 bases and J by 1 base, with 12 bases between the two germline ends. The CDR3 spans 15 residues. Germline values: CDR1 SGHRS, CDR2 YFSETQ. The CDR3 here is CASSFAGSKNTEAFF. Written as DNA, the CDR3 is TGCGCCAGCAGCTTTGCAGGGTCTAAGAACACTGAAGCTTTCTTT.

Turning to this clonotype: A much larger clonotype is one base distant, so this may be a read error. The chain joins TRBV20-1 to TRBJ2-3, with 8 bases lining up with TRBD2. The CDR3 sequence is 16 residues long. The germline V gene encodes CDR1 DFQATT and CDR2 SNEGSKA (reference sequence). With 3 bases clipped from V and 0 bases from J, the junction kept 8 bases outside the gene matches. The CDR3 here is CSARATGGGSTDTQYF. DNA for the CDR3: TGCAGTGCTAGGGCCACTGGCGGGGGGAGCACAGATACGCAGTATTTT.

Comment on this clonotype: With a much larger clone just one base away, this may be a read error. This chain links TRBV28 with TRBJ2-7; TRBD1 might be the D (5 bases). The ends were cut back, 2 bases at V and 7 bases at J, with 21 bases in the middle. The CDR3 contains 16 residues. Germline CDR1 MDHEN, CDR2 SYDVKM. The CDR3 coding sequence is TGTGCCAGCAGTTTAAAGAGGTGGGGCCAGAATGGTGAGCAGTACTTC. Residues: CASSLKRWGQNGEQYF.

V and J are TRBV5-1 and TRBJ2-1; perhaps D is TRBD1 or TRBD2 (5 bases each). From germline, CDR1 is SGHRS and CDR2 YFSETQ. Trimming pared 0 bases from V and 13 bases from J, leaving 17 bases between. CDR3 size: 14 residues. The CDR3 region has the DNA TGCGCCAGCAGCTTGGGCCAACCTCAAGGGACCCAGTTCTTC. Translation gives CASSLGQPQGTQFF.

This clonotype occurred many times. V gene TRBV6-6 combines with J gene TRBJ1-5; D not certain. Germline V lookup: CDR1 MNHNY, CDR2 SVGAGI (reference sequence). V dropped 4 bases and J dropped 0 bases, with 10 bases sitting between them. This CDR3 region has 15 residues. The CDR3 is CASSLASYSNQPQHF. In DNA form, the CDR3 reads TGTGCCAGCAGTTTAGCCAGCTATAGCAATCAGCCCCAGCATTTT.

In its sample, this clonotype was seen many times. The CDR3 nucleotides are TGTGCCAGCATGCGGACTAGCGGATCAGATACGCAGTATTTT. It translates to CASMRTSGSDTQYF. The chain couples TRBV2 to TRBJ2-3; 10 bases are shared with TRBD2. The CDR3 loop spans 14 amino acids. The trim removed 7 bases at V and 4 bases at J, leaving 5 bases unmatched. Germline V gene sequence: CDR1 SNHLY, CDR2 FYNNEI.

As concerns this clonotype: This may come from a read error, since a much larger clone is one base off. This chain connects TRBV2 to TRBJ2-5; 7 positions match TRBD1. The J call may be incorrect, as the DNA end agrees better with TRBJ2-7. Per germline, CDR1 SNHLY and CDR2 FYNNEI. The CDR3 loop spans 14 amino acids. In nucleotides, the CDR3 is TGTGCCACCAAAGCCCAGGGACAGCACTACGAGCAGTACTTC. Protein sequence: CATKAQGQHYEQYF.

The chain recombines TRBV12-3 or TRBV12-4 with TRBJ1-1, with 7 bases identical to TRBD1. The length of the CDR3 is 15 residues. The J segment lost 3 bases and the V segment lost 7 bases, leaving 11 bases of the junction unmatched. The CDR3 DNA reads TGTGCCAGCACCCCAGGGGGGGGAAGGTACACTGAAGCTTTCTTT. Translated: CASTPGGGRYTEAFF.

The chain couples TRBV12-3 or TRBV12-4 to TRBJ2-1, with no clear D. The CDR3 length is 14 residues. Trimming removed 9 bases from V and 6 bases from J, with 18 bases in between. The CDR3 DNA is TGTGCCAGTACCCATCCCTCCAAGGGCAATGAGCAGTTCTTC. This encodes CASTHPSKGNEQFF.

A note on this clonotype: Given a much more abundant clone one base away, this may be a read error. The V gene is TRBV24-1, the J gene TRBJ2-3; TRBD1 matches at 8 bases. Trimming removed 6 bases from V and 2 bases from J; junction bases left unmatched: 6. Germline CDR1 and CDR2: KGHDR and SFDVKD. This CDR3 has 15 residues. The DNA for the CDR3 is TGTGCCACCAGTCCCCGGGACAGGAACACAGATACGCAGTATTTT. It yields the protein CATSPRDRNTDTQYF.

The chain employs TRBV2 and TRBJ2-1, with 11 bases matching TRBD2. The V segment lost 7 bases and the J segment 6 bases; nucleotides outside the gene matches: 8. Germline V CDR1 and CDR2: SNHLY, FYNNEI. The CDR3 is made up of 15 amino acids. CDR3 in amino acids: CASIFRLAGGNEQFF. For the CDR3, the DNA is TGTGCCAGCATCTTCCGCCTAGCGGGGGGCAATGAGCAGTTCTTC.

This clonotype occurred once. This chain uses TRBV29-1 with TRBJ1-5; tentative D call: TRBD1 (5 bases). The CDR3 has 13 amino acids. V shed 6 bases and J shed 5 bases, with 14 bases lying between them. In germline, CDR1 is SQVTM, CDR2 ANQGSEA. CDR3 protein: CSVTGGNHQPQHF. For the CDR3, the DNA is TGCAGCGTGACTGGGGGGAACCATCAGCCCCAGCATTTT.